This is a list of T cell receptor beta chains from one sample in a study of shared clonotypes between healthy human individuals. The data were produced by immunoSEQ multiplex PCR, yet TCRdb's version contains in-frame clones alone and is incomplete. The data contain some 2.1 million clones, around 95% of them singletons. Sample: naive CD8+ T cells from PBMCs. Every receptor here comes from a man in his late teens or twenties in good health. Some clones in this sample may be carry-over from other donors' samples. CDR3s include the opening cysteine and the closing phenylalanine or tryptophan.

len: 15
j_gene: TRBJ1-3
v_gene: TRBV15
CDR3aa: CATSRGRGSGNTIYF

len: 14
j_gene: TRBJ2-1
v_gene: TRBV28
CDR3aa: CASSLSLAGNEQFF

len: 13
j_gene: TRBJ1-1
v_gene: TRBV19
CDR3aa: CASNRDQGTEAFF

len: 14
j_gene: TRBJ2-2
v_gene: TRBV29-1
CDR3aa: CSVEVTSGTGELFF

len: 15
j_gene: TRBJ2-3
v_gene: TRBV18
CDR3aa: CASSPSGPSTDTQYF

len: 14
j_gene: TRBJ1-4
v_gene: TRBV19
CDR3aa: CASSPTGWDEKLFF

len: 14
j_gene: TRBJ2-7
v_gene: TRBV30
CDR3aa: CAWSVAGGAYEQYF

len: 14
j_gene: TRBJ2-1
v_gene: TRBV27
CDR3aa: CASRPLESYNEQFF

len: 17
j_gene: TRBJ2-1
v_gene: TRBV27
CDR3aa: CASTLAWSSGSLDEQFF

len: 15
j_gene: TRBJ2-7
v_gene: TRBV10-1
CDR3aa: CASSEGITGAYEQYF

len: 16
j_gene: TRBJ2-2
v_gene: TRBV7-7
CDR3aa: CASSLGGIGGTGELFF

len: 13
j_gene: TRBJ1-1
v_gene: TRBV13
CDR3aa: CASSLRGAPEAFF

len: 13
j_gene: TRBJ2-2
v_gene: TRBV29-1
CDR3aa: CSVGGSYTGELFF